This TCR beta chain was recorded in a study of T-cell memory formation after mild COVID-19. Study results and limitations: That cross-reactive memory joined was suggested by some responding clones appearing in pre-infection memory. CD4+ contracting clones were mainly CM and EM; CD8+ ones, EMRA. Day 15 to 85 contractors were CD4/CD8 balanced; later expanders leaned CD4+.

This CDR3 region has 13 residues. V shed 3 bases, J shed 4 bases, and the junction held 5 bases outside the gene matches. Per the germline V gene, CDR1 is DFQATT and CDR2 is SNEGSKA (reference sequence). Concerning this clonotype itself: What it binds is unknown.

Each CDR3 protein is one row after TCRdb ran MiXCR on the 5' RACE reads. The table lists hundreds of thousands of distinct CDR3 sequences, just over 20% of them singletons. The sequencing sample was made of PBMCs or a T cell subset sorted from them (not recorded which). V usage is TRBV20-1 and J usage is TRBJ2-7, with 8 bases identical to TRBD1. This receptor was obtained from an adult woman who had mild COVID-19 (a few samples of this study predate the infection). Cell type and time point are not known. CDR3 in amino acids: CSASRDRPYEQYF. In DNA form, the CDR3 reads TGCAGTGCTAGCCGGGACAGGCCATACGAGCAGTACTTC.